The 6 T cell receptor beta chains below come from one sample, sequenced in a study of T cell responses to AZD1222 COVID-19 vaccine. The assay was immunoSEQ multiplex PCR, and TCRdb's table has in-frame clones only and misses some. The table has 150,000 to 160,000 clones, roughly 90% seen once. Sequenced material: peripheral blood, taken on day 0 of AZD1222 vaccination. All receptors come from an adult in good health.

This chain links TRBV2 with TRBJ2-7; maybe TRBD1 (6 bases). The CDR3 runs to 14 residues. Germline CDR1 and CDR2: SNHLY and FYNNEI. Between the trimmed V and J ends, which lost 6 bases and 2 bases, there was a span of 14 bases. CDR3 region: CASREQGTAYEQYF. Written as DNA, the CDR3 is TGTGCCAGCAGAGAACAGGGAACTGCCTACGAGCAGTACTTC. The complete variable domain, with remaining parts taken from reference TRBV2 and TRBJ2-7, reads EPEVTQTPSHQVTQMGQEVILRCVPISNHLYFYWYRQILGQKVEFLVSFYNNEISEKSEIFDDQFSVERPDGSNFTLKIRSTKLEDSAMYFCASREQGTAYEQYFGPGTRLTVT.

V usage is TRBV29-1 and J usage is TRBJ2-2; D ambiguous. Between the trimmed V and J ends, which lost 4 bases and 6 bases, there was a span of 6 bases. The germline V gene encodes CDR1 SQVTM and CDR2 ANQGSEA. The CDR3 extends over 11 amino acids. CDR3 residues: CSVGSPGELFF. The CDR3 region has the DNA TGCAGCGTTGGCTCACCCGGGGAGCTGTTTTTT.

This clone has a single count. V is TRBV12-5 and J is TRBJ1-1; 8 nucleotides align to TRBD1. The CDR3 loop spans 15 amino acids. Looked up from germline, CDR1 is LGHNT and CDR2 is FRNRAP. V was pared by 5 bases and J by 2 bases, with 7 bases of the junction left unmatched. The CDR3 nucleotides are TGTGCTAGTGGTCCGGGCCAGGGGGCTAACACTGAAGCTTTCTTT. This gives the protein CASGPGQGANTEAFF.

The gene calls are TRBV5-4 and TRBJ2-5; possibly TRBD1 or TRBD2 for D (5 bases each). Trimming stripped 4 bases from V and 1 base from J, with 11 bases between. The CDR3 is 14 amino acids. Per the germline V gene, CDR1 is SGHNT and CDR2 is YYREEE (reference sequence). The CDR3, as DNA: TGTGCCAGCAGCCAGGGACGGACCCAAGAGACCCAGTACTTC. Encoded protein: CASSQGRTQETQYF.

The V gene is TRBV21-1, the J gene TRBJ1-4; the D call in the table, TRBD1, was not verified against the DNA. TRBV21-1 is deemed a pseudogene. The CDR3 covers 14 residues. The CDR3 nucleotides read TGTGCCAGCTCCCGGACAGGGGGAGGTGAAAAACTGTTTTTT. Protein product: CASSRTGGGEKLFF.

This chain connects TRBV7-9 to TRBJ1-5; D is unresolved. Germline V CDR1 and CDR2: SEHNR, FQNEAQ (reference sequence). The CDR3 has 13 residues. With 5 bases removed from V and 4 bases from J, the gap between germline ends came to 9 bases. CDR3 region: CASSRDPNQPQHF. Here the CDR3 DNA reads TGTGCCAGCAGCCGGGATCCTAATCAGCCCCAGCATTTT.